This T cell receptor (beta chain) was observed in a study of T cells after yellow fever vaccination. CDR1 is MNHEY and CDR2 is SVGEGT in the germline V gene. The CDR3 runs to 13 residues. The V end was cut by 6 bases, the J end by 2 bases, with 7 bases between. This clonotype was seen at least ten times. The antigen remains unidentified. Findings and limits, study-wide: Faster peaking, at day 5 versus 15, marked a secondary response that was weaker.

TCRdb re-called the 5' RACE reads through MiXCR, storing one row per CDR3 protein. The sample contains hundreds of thousands of distinct CDR3 sequences, around a fifth of which appear only once. The rearrangement joins TRBV6-2 or TRBV6-3 to TRBJ2-2; D gene uncertain. The origin of this receptor is a man between 18 and 35 years old who received the YFV17D yellow fever vaccine. Here the sequenced sample was PBMCs, taken around 3 weeks after the first yellow fever vaccination. This chain's CDR3 is CASRAQNTGELFF. CDR3 in DNA: TGTGCCAGCAGAGCCCAAAACACCGGGGAGCTGTTTTTT.